Shown below are 8 T cell receptor beta chains from a single sample sequenced in a study of blood T cell repertoires in COVID-19. TCRdb's copy holds only in-frame clones and misses some; the assay was immunoSEQ multiplex PCR. Of fewer than 150,000 clones detected, nearly 90% appear once; the ten largest clones hold more than 3%. Sequencing was carried out using peripheral blood. These receptors originate from a woman aged 55-69 years with COVID-19, enrolled during active disease.

The chain links TRBV6-5 to TRBJ2-7, with D possibly matching TRBD2 (6 bases). Germline assignment: CDR1 MNHEY and CDR2 SVGAGI. The CDR3 consists of 14 residues. V was clipped by 7 bases and J by 0 bases, with 13 bases between them. CDR3 nucleotides: TGTGCCAGCACCCCAGGAGGGTTCTCCTACGAGCAGTACTTC. Translated: CASTPGGFSYEQYF.

This chain connects TRBV7-2 to TRBJ2-1; D gene ambiguous. The germline V gene encodes CDR1 SGHTA and CDR2 FQGNSA. Trimming removed 0 bases from V and 2 bases from J, with 8 bases in between. The CDR3 contains 15 residues. The CDR3 loop reads CASSLAFVAYNEQFF. DNA of the CDR3: TGTGCCAGCAGCTTAGCGTTCGTCGCCTACAATGAGCAGTTCTTC.

The CDR3 protein is CASSFSANTGELFF. The CDR3 DNA reads as TGTGCCAGCAGCTTTTCAGCGAACACCGGGGAGCTGTTTTTT. The chain combines TRBV5-4 with TRBJ2-2; no firm D call. The germline CDR1 and CDR2 sequences are SGHNT and YYREEE (reference sequence). The CDR3 contains 14 residues. V dropped 2 bases and J dropped 0 bases, with 5 bases sitting between them.

The V call is TRBV5-5, the J call TRBJ2-3; 7 nucleotides line up with TRBD2. V gave up 7 bases and J gave up 6 bases; unmatched junction bases: 14. The CDR3 extends over 15 amino acids. CDR1 SGHKS and CDR2 YYEKEE come from the germline V gene (reference sequence). In nucleotides, the CDR3 is TGTGCCAGCTACTGGGACGCCCGGGGGGTGGATACGCAGTATTTT. This codes for CASYWDARGVDTQYF.

V gene TRBV7-9 combines with J gene TRBJ2-7; TRBD1 is a possible D gene (5 bases). Per the germline V gene, CDR1 is SEHNR and CDR2 is FQNEAQ (reference sequence). V lost 3 bases, J lost 3 bases, and 12 bases lay in between. The CDR3 is 14 residues long. CDR3 loop: CASSFERDSYEQYF. The CDR3 DNA sequence: TGTGCCAGCAGCTTCGAGCGAGACAGCTACGAGCAGTACTTC.

The chain is built from TRBV12-5 and TRBJ2-3, with a weak D call TRBD2 (6 bases). The CDR3 contains 14 residues. V was trimmed by 6 bases and J by 4 bases, leaving 14 bases between them. Germline V gene sequence: CDR1 LGHNT, CDR2 FRNRAP. CDR3 region: CASGPGLNSDTQYF. The CDR3 nucleotides are TGTGCTAGTGGCCCGGGACTCAACTCAGATACGCAGTATTTT.

This chain connects TRBV4-3 to TRBJ2-2; 10 bases are a match to TRBD2. CDR3 length: 18 residues. V shed 0 bases, J shed 2 bases, and the junction held 6 bases outside the gene matches. The V gene's germline CDR1 is LGHNA and CDR2 YSLEER. This chain's CDR3 is CASSQDRLAGINTGELFF. CDR3 DNA: TGCGCCAGCAGCCAAGATCGACTAGCGGGCATTAACACCGGGGAGCTGTTTTTT.

This sequence joins TRBV25-1 and TRBJ1-4; TRBD1 matches 7 bases. The ends lost 3 bases at V and 8 bases at J; junction bases unmatched: 12. This CDR3 region has 16 residues. Per germline, CDR1 MGHDK and CDR2 SYGVNS. The CDR3 spells CASSDRNRGLREKLFF. The CDR3 DNA sequence: TGTGCCAGCAGTGACCGCAACAGGGGACTTCGGGAAAAACTGTTTTTT.